The 14 T cell receptor beta chains listed next were all sequenced from one sample in a study of T cell clonality in common variable immunodeficiency. The repertoire was sequenced with immunoSEQ multiplex PCR; TCRdb's copy has only in-frame clones and lacks some. The table lists some 39,000 clones, with no singletons. Sequencing was done on a sample of peripheral blood mononuclear cells. The receptors stem from a person aged 18-70 years in good health.

This clone has at least ten counts. The CDR3 end is not reached by the read, which stops 3 residues before it; the germline J gene fills it in. V usage is TRBV20-1 and J usage is TRBJ2-2, with D possibly TRBD1 on 6 matching bases. V was shortened by 6 bases and J by 6 bases, with 20 bases between the two germline ends. The CDR3 is 15 amino acids. Germline V gene sequence: CDR1 DFQATT, CDR2 SNEGSKA (reference sequence). The CDR3 loop is CSATTPGHRAGELFF. The sequenced CDR3 bases are TGCAGTGCCACCACGCCGGGACACCGGGCCGGGGAG.

This clone was picked up many times. The read terminates 3 residues before the CDR3 end, so the remaining end is supplied by the germline J gene. The chain couples TRBV20-1 to TRBJ2-3; TRBD2 matches at 7 bases. J was trimmed by 2 bases and V by 2 bases; bases with no gene match: 10. This CDR3 comprises 16 residues. Germline V CDR1 and CDR2: DFQATT, SNEGSKA (reference sequence). Partial CDR3 DNA: TGCAGTGCTAGACCCATTCTAGCGGAGCTCACAGATACG. Translated, it gives CSARPILAELTDT. The CDR3 in full is CSARPILAELTDTQYF.

This clone was picked up many times. Read coverage stops 3 residues before the CDR3 terminus; the germline J gene supplies the remainder. The V call is TRBV19, the J call TRBJ1-2; 9 bases line up with TRBD1. With V trimmed by 7 bases and J by 4 bases, 10 bases remained unmatched. Per the germline V gene, CDR1 is LNHDA and CDR2 is SQIVND (reference sequence). The CDR3 length is 15 residues. The CDR3 sequence is CASNPPGQGLYGYTF. The sequenced CDR3 bases are TGTGCCAGTAACCCCCCGGGACAGGGCCTCTATGGC.

This clone was counted at least ten times. The read terminates 3 residues before the CDR3 end, so the remaining end is supplied by the germline J gene. The rearrangement uses TRBV20-1 and TRBJ1-6; D perhaps matches TRBD1 (5 bases). The CDR3 consists of 14 residues. Germline V gene lookup returns CDR1 DFQATT and CDR2 SNEGSKA (reference sequence). V was cut by 0 bases and J by 10 bases, with 13 bases left in between. The sequenced part of the CDR3 DNA is TGCAGTGCTAGAGACTGGCAGGGAGGGTCACCC. Its translation is CSARDWQGGSP. The complete CDR3 reads CSARDWQGGSPLHF.

With respect to this clone: The CDR3 is cut off 3 residues early in the read; its end comes from the germline J gene. J is TRBJ2-2 and V is TRBV7-9; TRBD1 matches at 8 bases. The length of the CDR3 is 14 residues. The V gene's germline CDR1 is SEHNR and CDR2 FQNEAQ (reference sequence). The sequenced part of the CDR3 DNA is TGTGCCAGCAGCCCAGGGGGCATCGATTCACCG. The encoded protein is CASSPGGIDSP. In full, the CDR3 is CASSPGGIDSPLFF.

This clone was detected ten times or more. The missing CDR3 end, 3 residues past where the read stops, is filled in from the germline J gene. The V gene is TRBV11-2, the J gene TRBJ2-1; 8 bases agree with TRBD2. The CDR3 contains 14 residues. Losses at the gene ends were 4 bases for V and 7 bases for J; bases not matched to a gene: 6. CDR1 and CDR2 (germline): SGHAT, FQNNGV. This CDR3 reads CASSSGLANNEQFF. The CDR3 DNA, read in part, is TGTGCCAGCAGCTCCGGACTAGCAAATAATGAG.

At least ten counts were recorded for this clone. Coverage ceases 3 residues before the CDR3 finishes, and the germline J gene fills in the end. The V gene is TRBV29-1, the J gene TRBJ2-1; 15 nucleotides agree with TRBD2. The trim removed 7 bases at V and 2 bases at J, leaving 3 bases unmatched. CDR3 length equals 15 residues. The V gene's germline CDR1 is SQVTM and CDR2 ANQGSEA. The CDR3 here is CSGGTSGRTYNEQFF. Incomplete CDR3 DNA: TGCAGCGGGGGGACTAGCGGGAGGACCTACAATGAG.

This clone was recorded many times. The sequence runs out 3 residues before the end of the CDR3; the remainder is reconstructed from the germline J gene. This rearrangement joins TRBV2 to TRBJ1-3; D gene ambiguous. Trimming stripped 5 bases from V and 0 bases from J, with 8 bases between. In germline, CDR1 is SNHLY, CDR2 FYNNEI. The CDR3 has 14 residues. Incomplete CDR3 DNA: TGTGCCAGCAGTCCACAGATCTCTGGAAACACC. This sequence encodes CASSPQISGNT. In full, the CDR3 is CASSPQISGNTIYF.

This clone was counted at least ten times. The CDR3 goes on 3 residues after the read ends, and that part is filled in from the germline J gene. The V call is TRBV20-1, the J call TRBJ2-7; D may be TRBD1 (6 bases). CDR3 length: 14 amino acids. V was clipped by 3 bases and J by 4 bases, with 16 bases between them. Germline CDR1 reads DFQATT; CDR2 reads SNEGSKA (reference sequence). The CDR3 sequence: CSASTRGAIYEQYF. The sequenced CDR3 bases are TGCAGTGCTAGCACCAGGGGAGCTATATACGAG.

In its sample, this clone was seen many times. The read falls 3 residues short of the CDR3 end, and the missing part is taken from the germline J gene. The V gene is TRBV20-1, the J gene TRBJ2-7, with TRBD1 identical over 7 bases. Looked up from germline, CDR1 is DFQATT and CDR2 is SNEGSKA (reference sequence). With 8 bases clipped from V and 2 bases from J, the junction kept 15 bases outside the gene matches. The CDR3 runs to 15 residues. CDR3 bases read: TGCAGTTCCGCGAGATTGACAGGGAACCCCTACGAG. Amino acid sequence: CSSARLTGNPYE. The entire CDR3 protein reads CSSARLTGNPYEQYF.

This clone occurred many times. The read comes to an end 3 residues before the CDR3 does, leaving the germline J gene to fill in the end. The gene calls are TRBV11-2 and TRBJ2-7; D may be TRBD2 (5 bases). From germline, CDR1 is SGHAT and CDR2 FQNNGV. The CDR3 consists of 12 residues. Trimming stripped 1 base from V and 4 bases from J, with 5 bases between. CDR3 DNA, as far as it was read: TGTGCCAGCAGCTTAGCGGGGTACGAG. Protein: CASSLAGYE. The CDR3, in full, reads CASSLAGYEQYF. Full variable domain (missing parts from reference TRBV11-2 and TRBJ2-7): EAGVAQSPRYKIIEKRQSVAFWCNPISGHATLYWYQQILGQGPKLLIQFQNNGVVDDSQLPKDRFSAERLKGVDSTLKIQPAKLEDSAVYLCASSLAGYEQYFGPGTRLTVT.

This clone was detected many times. The read ends 3 residues shy of where the CDR3 ends; the end is completed using the germline J gene. The rearrangement uses TRBV19 and TRBJ2-1, with 7 nucleotides matching TRBD2. V shed 6 bases and J 2 bases; nucleotides not matched to a gene: 1. Germline V lookup: CDR1 LNHDA, CDR2 SQIVND (reference sequence). This CDR3 is built from 13 residues. The covered CDR3 bases are TGTGCCAGTAGCGGGACTACCTACAATGAG. Protein product: CASSGTTYNE. The whole CDR3 protein is CASSGTTYNEQFF. Using reference TRBV19 and TRBJ2-1 for the parts outside the CDR3, the full variable domain is DGGITQSPKYLFRKEGQNVTLSCEQNLNHDAMYWYRQDPGQGLRLIYYSQIVNDFQKGDIAEGYSVSREKKESFPLTVTSAQKNPTAFYLCASSGTTYNEQFFGPGTRLTVL.

This clone has a count of ten or more. Read sequence stops 3 residues before the CDR3 end, and the germline J gene provides the missing end. The chain employs TRBV2 and TRBJ2-2; D may be TRBD2 (6 bases). V was cut by 1 base and J by 2 bases, with 14 bases left in between. CDR1 SNHLY and CDR2 FYNNEI come from the germline V gene. The CDR3 is 17 residues long. The CDR3 DNA, read in part, is TGTGCCAGCAGTGAAGGTCGTCTAGCGCCTAACACCGGGGAG. This translates into CASSEGRLAPNTGE. The whole CDR3 is CASSEGRLAPNTGELFF.

This clone was seen only a few times. Coverage ceases 3 residues before the CDR3 finishes, and the germline J gene fills in the end. This CDR3 is also generated by other DNA sequences in the sample. The chain uses TRBV6-2 or TRBV6-3 and TRBJ1-1; a weak D match, TRBD1 (5 bases). This CDR3 region has 13 residues. In germline, CDR1 is MNHEY, CDR2 SVGEGT. The germline V and J ends were trimmed by 4 bases and 1 base, with 7 bases remaining between them. CDR3 amino acids: CASSSTENTEAFF. The CDR3 bases that were read are TGTGCCAGCAGTTCGACAGAGAACACTGAA.